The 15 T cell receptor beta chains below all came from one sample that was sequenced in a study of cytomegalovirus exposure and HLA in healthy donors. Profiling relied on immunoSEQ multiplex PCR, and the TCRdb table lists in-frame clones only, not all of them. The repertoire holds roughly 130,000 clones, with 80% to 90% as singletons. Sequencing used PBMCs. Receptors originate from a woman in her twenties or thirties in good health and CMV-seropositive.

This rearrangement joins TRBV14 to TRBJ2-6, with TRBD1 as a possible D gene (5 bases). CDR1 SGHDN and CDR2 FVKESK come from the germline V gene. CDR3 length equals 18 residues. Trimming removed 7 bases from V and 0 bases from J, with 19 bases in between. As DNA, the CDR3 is TGTGCCAGCACCCCTGGGGCCAGGGTCCTCTCTGGGGCCAACGTCCTGACTTTC. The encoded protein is CASTPGARVLSGANVLTF. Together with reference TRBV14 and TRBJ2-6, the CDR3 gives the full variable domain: EAGVTQFPSHSVIEKGQTVTLRCDPISGHDNLYWYRRVMGKEIKFLLHFVKESKQDESGMPNNRFLAERTGGTYSTLKVQPAELEDSGVYFCASTPGARVLSGANVLTFGAGSRLTVL.

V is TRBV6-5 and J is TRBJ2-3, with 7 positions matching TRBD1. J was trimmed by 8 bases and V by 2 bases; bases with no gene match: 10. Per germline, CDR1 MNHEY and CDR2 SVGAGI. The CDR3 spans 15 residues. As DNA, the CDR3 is TGTGCCAGCAGTTACAGAGGCAGGGGGTCGGGTACGCAGTATTTT. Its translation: CASSYRGRGSGTQYF.

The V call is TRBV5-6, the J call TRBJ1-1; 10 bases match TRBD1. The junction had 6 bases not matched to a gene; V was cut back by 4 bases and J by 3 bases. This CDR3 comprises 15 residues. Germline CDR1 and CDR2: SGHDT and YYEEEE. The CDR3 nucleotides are TGTGCCAGCAGCCATACCGGGACAGGGGACACTGAAGCTTTCTTT. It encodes CASSHTGTGDTEAFF.

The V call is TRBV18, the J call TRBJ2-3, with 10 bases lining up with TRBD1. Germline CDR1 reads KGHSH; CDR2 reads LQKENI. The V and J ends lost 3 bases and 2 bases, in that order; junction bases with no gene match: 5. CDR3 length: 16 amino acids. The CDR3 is CASSPRTGGITDTQYF. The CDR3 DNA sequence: TGTGCCAGCTCACCCCGGACAGGGGGTATCACAGATACGCAGTATTTT.

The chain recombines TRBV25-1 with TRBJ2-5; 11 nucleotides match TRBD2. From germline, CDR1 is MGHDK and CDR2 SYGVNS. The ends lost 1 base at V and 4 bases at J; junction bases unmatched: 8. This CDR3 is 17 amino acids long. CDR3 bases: TGTGCCAGCAGTGAATCCCTACTAGCGGGAGAGGGAGAGACCCAGTACTTC. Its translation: CASSESLLAGEGETQYF.

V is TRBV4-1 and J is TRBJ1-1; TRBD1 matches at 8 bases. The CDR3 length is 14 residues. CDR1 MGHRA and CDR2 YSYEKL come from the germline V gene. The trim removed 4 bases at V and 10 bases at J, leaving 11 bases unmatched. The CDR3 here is CASSPKEDRERAFF. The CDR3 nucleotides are TGCGCCAGCAGCCCTAAAGAGGACAGGGAACGAGCTTTCTTT.

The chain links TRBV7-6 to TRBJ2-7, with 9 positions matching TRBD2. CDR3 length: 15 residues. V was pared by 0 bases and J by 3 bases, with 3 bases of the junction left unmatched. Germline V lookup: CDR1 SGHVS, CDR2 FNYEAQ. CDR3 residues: CASSLASGSIYEQYF. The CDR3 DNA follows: TGTGCCAGCAGCTTAGCTAGCGGGAGTATCTACGAGCAGTACTTC.

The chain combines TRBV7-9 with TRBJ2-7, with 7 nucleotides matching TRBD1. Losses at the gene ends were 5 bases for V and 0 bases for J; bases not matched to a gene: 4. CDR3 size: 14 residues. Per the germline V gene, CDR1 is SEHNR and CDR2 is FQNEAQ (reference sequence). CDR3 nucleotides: TGTGCCAGCAGCCCGACAGGGAGCTCCTACGAGCAGTACTTC. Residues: CASSPTGSSYEQYF.

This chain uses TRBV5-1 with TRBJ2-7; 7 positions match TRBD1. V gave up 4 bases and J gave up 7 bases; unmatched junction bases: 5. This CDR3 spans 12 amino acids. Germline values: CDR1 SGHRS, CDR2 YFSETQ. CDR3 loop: CASSVQGQEQYF. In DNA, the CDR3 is TGCGCCAGCAGCGTGCAGGGACAGGAGCAGTACTTC.

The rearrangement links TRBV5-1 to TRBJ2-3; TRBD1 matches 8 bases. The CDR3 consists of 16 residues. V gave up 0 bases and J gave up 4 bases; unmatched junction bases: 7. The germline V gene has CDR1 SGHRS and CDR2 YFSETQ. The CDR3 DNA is TGCGCCAGCAGCTTGGCAATTCCAGGGGGCGCAGATACGCAGTATTTT. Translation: CASSLAIPGGADTQYF. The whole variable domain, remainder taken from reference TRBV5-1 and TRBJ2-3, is KAGVTQTPRYLIKTRGQQVTLSCSPISGHRSVSWYQQTPGQGLQFLFEYFSETQRNKGNFPGRFSGRQFSNSRSEMNVSTLELGDSALYLCASSLAIPGGADTQYFGPGTRLTVL.

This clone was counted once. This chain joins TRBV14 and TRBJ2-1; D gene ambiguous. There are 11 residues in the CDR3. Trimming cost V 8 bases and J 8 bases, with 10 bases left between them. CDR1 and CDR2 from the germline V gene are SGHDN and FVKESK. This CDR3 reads CASGRGDEQFF. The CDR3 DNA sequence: TGTGCCAGCGGCAGAGGCGATGAGCAGTTCTTC. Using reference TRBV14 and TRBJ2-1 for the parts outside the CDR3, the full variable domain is EAGVTQFPSHSVIEKGQTVTLRCDPISGHDNLYWYRRVMGKEIKFLLHFVKESKQDESGMPNNRFLAERTGGTYSTLKVQPAELEDSGVYFCASGRGDEQFFGPGTRLTVL.

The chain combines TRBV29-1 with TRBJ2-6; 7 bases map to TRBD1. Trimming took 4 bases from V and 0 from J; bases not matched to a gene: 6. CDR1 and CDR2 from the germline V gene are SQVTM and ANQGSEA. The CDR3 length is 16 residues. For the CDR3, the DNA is TGCAGCGTTGGGTCGCCAGGGGGCTCTGGGGCCAACGTCCTGACTTTC. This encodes CSVGSPGGSGANVLTF.

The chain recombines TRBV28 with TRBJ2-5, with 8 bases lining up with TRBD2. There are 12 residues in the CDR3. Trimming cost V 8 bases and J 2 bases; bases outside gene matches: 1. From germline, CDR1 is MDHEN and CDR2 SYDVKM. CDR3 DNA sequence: TGTGCCAGCCGGGGGGGACAAGAGACCCAGTACTTC. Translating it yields CASRGGQETQYF.

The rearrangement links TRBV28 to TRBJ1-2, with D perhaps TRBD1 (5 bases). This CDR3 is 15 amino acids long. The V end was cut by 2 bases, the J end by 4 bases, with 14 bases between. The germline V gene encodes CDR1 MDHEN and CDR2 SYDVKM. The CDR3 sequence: CASSLQGPASYGYTF. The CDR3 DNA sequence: TGTGCCAGCAGTTTACAGGGTCCCGCGTCCTATGGCTACACCTTC.

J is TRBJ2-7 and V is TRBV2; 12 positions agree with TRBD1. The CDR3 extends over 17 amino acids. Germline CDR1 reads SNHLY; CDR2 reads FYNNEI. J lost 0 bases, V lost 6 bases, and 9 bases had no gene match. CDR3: CASSDGTGGESSYEQYF. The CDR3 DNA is TGTGCCAGCAGCGACGGGACAGGGGGCGAAAGCTCCTACGAGCAGTACTTC.